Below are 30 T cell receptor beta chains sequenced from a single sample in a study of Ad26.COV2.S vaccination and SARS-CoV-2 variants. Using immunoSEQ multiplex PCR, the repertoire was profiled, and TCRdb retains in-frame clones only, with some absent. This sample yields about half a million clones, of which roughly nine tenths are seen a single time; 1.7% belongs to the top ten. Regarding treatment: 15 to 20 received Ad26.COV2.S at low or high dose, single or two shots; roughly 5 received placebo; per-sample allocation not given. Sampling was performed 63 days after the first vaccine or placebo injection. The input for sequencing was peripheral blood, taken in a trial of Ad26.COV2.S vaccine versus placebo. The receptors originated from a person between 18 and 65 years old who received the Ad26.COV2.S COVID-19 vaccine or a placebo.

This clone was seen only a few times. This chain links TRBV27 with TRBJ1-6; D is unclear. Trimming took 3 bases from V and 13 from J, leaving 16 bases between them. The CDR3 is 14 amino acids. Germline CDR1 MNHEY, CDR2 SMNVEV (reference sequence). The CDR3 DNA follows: TGTGCCAGCAGTTTCGGACGGACGCTCATGCCCCTCCACTTT. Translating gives CASSFGRTLMPLHF.

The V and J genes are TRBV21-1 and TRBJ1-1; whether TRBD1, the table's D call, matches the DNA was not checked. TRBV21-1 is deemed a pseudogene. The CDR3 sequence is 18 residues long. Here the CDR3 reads CASSSLADRAKMNTEAFF. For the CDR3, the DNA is TGTGCCAGCAGCTCACTTGCCGACAGGGCCAAAATGAACACTGAAGCTTTCTTT.

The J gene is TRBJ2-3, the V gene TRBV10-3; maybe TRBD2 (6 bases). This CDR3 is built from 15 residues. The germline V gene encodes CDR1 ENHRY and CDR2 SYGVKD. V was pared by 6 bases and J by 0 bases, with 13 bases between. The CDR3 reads CAISPRERSTDTQYF. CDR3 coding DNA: TGTGCCATCAGCCCTCGGGAGCGGAGCACAGATACGCAGTATTTT.

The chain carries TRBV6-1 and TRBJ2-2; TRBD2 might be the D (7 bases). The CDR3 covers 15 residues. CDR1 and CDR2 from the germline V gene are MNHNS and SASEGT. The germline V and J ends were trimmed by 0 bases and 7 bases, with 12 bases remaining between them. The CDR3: CASSEAGGLSGELFF. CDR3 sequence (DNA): TGTGCCAGCAGTGAAGCGGGGGGGCTCAGCGGGGAGCTGTTTTTT.

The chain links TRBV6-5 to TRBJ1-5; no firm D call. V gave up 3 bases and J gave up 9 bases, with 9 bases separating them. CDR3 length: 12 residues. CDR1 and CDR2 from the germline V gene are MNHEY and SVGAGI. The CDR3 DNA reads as TGTGCCAGCAGTTATATGGGAGGGCCCCAGCATTTT. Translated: CASSYMGGPQHF.

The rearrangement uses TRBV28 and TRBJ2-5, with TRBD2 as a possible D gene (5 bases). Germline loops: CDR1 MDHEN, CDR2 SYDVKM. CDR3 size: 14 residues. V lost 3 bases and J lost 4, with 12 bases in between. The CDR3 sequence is CASSLSASLETQYF. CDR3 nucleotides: TGTGCCAGCAGTTTGTCGGCTAGCTTAGAGACCCAGTACTTC.

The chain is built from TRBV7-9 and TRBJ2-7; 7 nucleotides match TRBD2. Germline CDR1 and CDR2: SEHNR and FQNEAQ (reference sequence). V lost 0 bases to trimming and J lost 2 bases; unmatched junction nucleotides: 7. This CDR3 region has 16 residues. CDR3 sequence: CASSLASGPLAYEQYF. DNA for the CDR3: TGTGCCAGCAGCTTAGCTAGCGGGCCTCTTGCCTACGAGCAGTACTTC.

The chain's CDR3 is CATSRETGTYGYTF. In nucleotides, the CDR3 is TGTGCCACCAGCAGAGAGACAGGGACCTATGGCTACACCTTC. The chain couples TRBV15 to TRBJ1-2; TRBD1 aligns across 7 bases. With 0 bases clipped from V and 4 bases from J, the junction kept 2 bases outside the gene matches. The germline gives CDR1 LNHNV, CDR2 YYDKDF (reference sequence). This CDR3 contains 14 residues.

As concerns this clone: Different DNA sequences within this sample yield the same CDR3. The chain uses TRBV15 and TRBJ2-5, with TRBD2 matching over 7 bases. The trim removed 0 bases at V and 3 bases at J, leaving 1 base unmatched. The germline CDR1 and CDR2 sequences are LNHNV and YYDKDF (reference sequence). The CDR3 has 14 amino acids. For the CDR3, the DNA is TGTGCCACCAGCAGAGATCGGGGGGAAGAGACCCAGTACTTC. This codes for CATSRDRGEETQYF.

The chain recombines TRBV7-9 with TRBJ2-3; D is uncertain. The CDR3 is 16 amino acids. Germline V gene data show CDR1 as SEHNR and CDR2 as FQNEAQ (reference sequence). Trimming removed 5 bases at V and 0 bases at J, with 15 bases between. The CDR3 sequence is CASSPRPAVSTDTQYF. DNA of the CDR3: TGTGCCAGCAGCCCAAGACCGGCGGTGAGCACAGATACGCAGTATTTT. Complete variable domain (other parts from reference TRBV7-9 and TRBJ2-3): DTGVSQNPRHKITKRGQNVTFRCDPISEHNRLYWYRQTLGQGPEFLTYFQNEAQLEKSRLLSDRFSAERPKGSFSTLEIQRTEQGDSAMYLCASSPRPAVSTDTQYFGPGTRLTVL.

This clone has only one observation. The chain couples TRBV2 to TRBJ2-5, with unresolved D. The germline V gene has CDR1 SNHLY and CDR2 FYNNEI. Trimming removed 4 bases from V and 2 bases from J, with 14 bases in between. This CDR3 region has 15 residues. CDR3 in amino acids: CASSVQRTNQETQYF. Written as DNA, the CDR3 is TGTGCCAGCAGTGTTCAGCGCACCAATCAAGAGACCCAGTACTTC. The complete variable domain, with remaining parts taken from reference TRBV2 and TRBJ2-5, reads EPEVTQTPSHQVTQMGQEVILRCVPISNHLYFYWYRQILGQKVEFLVSFYNNEISEKSEIFDDQFSVERPDGSNFTLKIRSTKLEDSAMYFCASSVQRTNQETQYFGPGTRLLVL.

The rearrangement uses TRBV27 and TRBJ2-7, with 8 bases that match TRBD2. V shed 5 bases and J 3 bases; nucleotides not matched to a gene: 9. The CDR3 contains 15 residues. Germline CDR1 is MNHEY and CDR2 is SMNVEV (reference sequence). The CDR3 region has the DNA TGTGCCAGCAGTCTAGGGACTAGTGTAGGCTACGAGCAGTACTTC. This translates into CASSLGTSVGYEQYF.

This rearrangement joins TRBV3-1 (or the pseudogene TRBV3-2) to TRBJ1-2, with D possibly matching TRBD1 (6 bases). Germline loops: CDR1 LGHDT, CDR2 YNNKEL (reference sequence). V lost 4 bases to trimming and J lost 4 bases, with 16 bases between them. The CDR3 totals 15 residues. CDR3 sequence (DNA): TGTGCCAGCAGCCCCCGACAGGAAGGAAGCTATGGCTACACCTTC. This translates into CASSPRQEGSYGYTF.

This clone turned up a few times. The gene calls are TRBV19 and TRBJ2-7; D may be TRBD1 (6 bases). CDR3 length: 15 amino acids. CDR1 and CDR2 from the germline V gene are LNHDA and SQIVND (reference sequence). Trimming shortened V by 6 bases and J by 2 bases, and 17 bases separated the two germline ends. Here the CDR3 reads CASRTGQPYPYEQYF. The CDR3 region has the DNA TGTGCCAGTAGAACCGGACAGCCCTATCCCTACGAGCAGTACTTC. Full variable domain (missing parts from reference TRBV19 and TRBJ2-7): DGGITQSPKYLFRKEGQNVTLSCEQNLNHDAMYWYRQDPGQGLRLIYYSQIVNDFQKGDIAEGYSVSREKKESFPLTVTSAQKNPTAFYLCASRTGQPYPYEQYFGPGTRLTVT.

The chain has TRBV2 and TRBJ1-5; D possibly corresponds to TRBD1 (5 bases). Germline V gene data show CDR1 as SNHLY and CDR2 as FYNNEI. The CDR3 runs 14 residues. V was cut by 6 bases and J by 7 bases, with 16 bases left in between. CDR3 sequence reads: CASSETGRRQPQHF. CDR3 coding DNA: TGTGCCAGCAGCGAAACAGGTCGGAGGCAGCCCCAGCATTTT.

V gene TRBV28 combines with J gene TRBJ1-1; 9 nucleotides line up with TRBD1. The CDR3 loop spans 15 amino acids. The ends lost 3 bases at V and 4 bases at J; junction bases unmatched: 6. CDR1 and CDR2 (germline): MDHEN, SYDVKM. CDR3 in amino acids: CASSLGSTGGTEAFF. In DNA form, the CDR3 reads TGTGCCAGCAGTTTGGGGTCGACAGGGGGCACTGAAGCTTTCTTT.

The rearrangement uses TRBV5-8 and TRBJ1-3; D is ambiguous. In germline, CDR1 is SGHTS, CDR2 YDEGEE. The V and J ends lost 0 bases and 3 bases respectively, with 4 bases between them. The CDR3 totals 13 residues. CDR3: CASSLGYGNTIYF. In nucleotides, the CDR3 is TGTGCCAGCAGCTTGGGATATGGAAACACCATATATTTT.

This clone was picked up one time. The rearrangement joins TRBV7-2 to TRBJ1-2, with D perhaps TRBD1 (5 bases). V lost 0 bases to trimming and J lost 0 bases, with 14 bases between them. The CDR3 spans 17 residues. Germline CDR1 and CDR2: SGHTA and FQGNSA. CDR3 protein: CASSLAGPIVTNYGYTF. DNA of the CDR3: TGTGCCAGCAGCTTAGCGGGACCGATAGTTACTAACTATGGCTACACCTTC.

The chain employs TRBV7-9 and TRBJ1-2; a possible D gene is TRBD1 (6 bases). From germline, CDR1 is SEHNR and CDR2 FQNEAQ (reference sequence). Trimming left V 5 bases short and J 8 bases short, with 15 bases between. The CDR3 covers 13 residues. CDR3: CASSNPLRGGYTF. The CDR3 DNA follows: TGTGCCAGCAGCAATCCCCTAAGGGGGGGCTACACCTTC.

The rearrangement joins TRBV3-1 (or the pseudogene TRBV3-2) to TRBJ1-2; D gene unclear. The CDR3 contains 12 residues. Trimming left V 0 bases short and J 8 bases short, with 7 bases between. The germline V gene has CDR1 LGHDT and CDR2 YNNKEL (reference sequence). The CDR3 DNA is TGTGCCAGCAGCCAAGAACGAGAGGGCTACACCTTC. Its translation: CASSQEREGYTF.

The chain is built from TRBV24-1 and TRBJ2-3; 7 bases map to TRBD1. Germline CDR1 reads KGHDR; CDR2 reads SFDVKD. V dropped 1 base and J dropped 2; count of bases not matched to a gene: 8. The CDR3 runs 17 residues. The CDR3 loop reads CATSDFRAGGNTDTQYF. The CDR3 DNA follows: TGTGCCACCAGTGATTTCAGGGCAGGGGGAAACACAGATACGCAGTATTTT.

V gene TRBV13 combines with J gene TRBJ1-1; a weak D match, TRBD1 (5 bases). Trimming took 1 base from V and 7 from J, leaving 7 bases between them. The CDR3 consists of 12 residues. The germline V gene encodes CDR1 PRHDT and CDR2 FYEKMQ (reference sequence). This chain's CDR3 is CASSLDRSEAFF. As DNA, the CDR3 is TGTGCCAGCAGCTTAGACAGGAGTGAAGCTTTCTTT.

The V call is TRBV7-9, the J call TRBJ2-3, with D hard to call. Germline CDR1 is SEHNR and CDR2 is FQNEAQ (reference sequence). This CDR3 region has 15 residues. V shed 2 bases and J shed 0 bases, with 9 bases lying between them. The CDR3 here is CASSLNSRSTDTQYF. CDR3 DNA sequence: TGTGCCAGCAGCTTAAACAGCAGGAGCACAGATACGCAGTATTTT.

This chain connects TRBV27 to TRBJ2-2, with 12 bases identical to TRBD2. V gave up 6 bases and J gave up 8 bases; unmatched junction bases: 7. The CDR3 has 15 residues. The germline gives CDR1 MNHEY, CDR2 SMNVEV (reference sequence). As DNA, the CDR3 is TGTGCCAGCAGCAAACTAGCGGGAGGAGGGGGGGAGCTGTTTTTT. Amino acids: CASSKLAGGGGELFF.

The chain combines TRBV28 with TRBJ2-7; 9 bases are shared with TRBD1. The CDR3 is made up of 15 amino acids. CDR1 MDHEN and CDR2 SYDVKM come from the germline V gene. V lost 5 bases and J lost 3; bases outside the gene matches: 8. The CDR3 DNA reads TGTGCCAGCAGTCTACCAGGGACAGGGAACTACGAGCAGTACTTC. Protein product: CASSLPGTGNYEQYF.

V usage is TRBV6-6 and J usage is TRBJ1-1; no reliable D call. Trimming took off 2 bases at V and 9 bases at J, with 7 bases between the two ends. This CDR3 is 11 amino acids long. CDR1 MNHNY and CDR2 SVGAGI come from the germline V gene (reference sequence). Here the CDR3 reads CASSYQDKAFF. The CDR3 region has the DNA TGTGCCAGCAGTTACCAGGATAAAGCTTTCTTT.

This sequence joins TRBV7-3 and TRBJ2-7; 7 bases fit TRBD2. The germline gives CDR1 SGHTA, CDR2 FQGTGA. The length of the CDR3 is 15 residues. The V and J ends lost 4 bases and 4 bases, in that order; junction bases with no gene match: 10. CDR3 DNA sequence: TGTGCCAGCAGCTACGCCCCTTCGGGACTATACGAGCAGTACTTC. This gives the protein CASSYAPSGLYEQYF.

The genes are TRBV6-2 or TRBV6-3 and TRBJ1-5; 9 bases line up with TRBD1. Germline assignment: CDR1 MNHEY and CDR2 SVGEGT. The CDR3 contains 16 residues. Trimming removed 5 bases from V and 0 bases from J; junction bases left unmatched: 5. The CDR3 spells CASSATGGDSNQPQHF. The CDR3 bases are TGTGCCAGCAGTGCGACAGGGGGAGATAGCAATCAGCCCCAGCATTTT.

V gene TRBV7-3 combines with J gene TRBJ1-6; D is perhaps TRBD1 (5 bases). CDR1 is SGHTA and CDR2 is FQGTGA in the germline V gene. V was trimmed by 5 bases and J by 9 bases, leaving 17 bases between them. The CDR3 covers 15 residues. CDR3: CASSPSGGRGSPLHF. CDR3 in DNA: TGTGCCAGCAGCCCAAGTGGAGGGAGGGGTTCACCCCTCCACTTT. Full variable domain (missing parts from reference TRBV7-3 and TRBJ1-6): GAGVSQTPSNKVTEKGKYVELRCDPISGHTALYWYRQSLGQGPEFLIYFQGTGAADDSGLPNDRFFAVRPEGSVSTLKIQRTERGDSAVYLCASSPSGGRGSPLHFGNGTRLTVT.

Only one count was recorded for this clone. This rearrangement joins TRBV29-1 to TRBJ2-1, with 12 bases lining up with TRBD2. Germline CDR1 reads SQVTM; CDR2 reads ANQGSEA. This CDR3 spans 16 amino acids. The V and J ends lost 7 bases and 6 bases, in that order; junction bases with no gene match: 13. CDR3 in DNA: TGCAGCGCTGAGGGGATTACTAGCGGGGGGCCCAATGAGCAGTTCTTC. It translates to CSAEGITSGGPNEQFF.